What follows are 27 T cell receptor beta chains derived from one specimen sequenced in a study of T cells in Graves' hyperthyroidism and ophthalmopathy. Regions amplified from RNA transcripts were the TCR beta CDR3 regions. When the TCR CDR3 underwent first-round RT-PCR, the HTBI primer set was used. TCRdb re-derived calls from the multiplex PCR reads in MiXCR, one entry per CDR3 protein. The data contain roughly 180,000 distinct CDR3 sequences, 17% of them singletons. Sequences were obtained from blood. The receptors come from a woman aged 50 to 60 with Graves' hyperthyroidism.

The gene calls are TRBV7-2 and TRBJ1-1, with 9 positions matching TRBD1. The germline V gene encodes CDR1 SGHTA and CDR2 FQGNSA. This CDR3 has 17 residues. J lost 5 bases, V lost 6 bases, and 16 bases had no gene match. DNA for the CDR3: TGTGCCAGCAGGCAACGAACGGGACAGGGCGCGGGAACTGAAGCTTTCTTT. It translates to CASRQRTGQGAGTEAFF.

This clonotype was seen a handful of times. One end of the junction varies from germline; a read error may be responsible. The chain joins TRBV5-6 to TRBJ2-1; possible D gene TRBD1, 6 bases. The CDR3 is 13 residues long. Germline V CDR1 and CDR2: SGHDT, YYEEEE. The CDR3 DNA reads TGTGCCAGCAGCTTTACAGGGAGCAATGAGCAGCTCTTC. Amino acids: CASSFTGSNEQLF.

The chain carries TRBV6-1 and TRBJ2-7; D is tentatively TRBD1 or TRBD2 (6 bases each). The CDR3 runs 13 residues. Trimming took 6 bases from V and 5 from J, leaving 14 bases between them. Germline-derived CDR1 and CDR2 are MNHNS and SASEGT. The chain's CDR3 is CASRVGGRDEQYF. The CDR3 DNA follows: TGTGCCAGCAGAGTTGGGGGGCGGGACGAGCAGTACTTC.

This clonotype has at least ten counts. The chain recombines TRBV29-1 with TRBJ1-1, with 7 bases matching TRBD1. Germline V CDR1 and CDR2: SQVTM, ANQGSEA. V lost 7 bases and J lost 6; bases outside the gene matches: 14. The CDR3 consists of 14 residues. This CDR3 is CSGFAGGGNPEAFF. As DNA, the CDR3 is TGCAGCGGCTTTGCAGGGGGTGGTAATCCTGAAGCTTTCTTT.

This clonotype has ten or more counts. V usage is TRBV15 and J usage is TRBJ2-3; TRBD1 aligns across 8 bases. The length of the CDR3 is 17 residues. V gave up 1 base and J gave up 4 bases; unmatched junction bases: 10. Germline V gene sequence: CDR1 LNHNV, CDR2 YYDKDF (reference sequence). CDR3 sequence reads: CATSRVGDRGSADTQYF. In DNA, the CDR3 is TGTGCCACCAGCAGAGTAGGAGACAGGGGATCCGCAGATACGCAGTATTTT.

Points on this clonotype: Being one base from a much bigger clone, this may be a read error. The chain uses TRBV25-1 and TRBJ1-4; tentatively, D is TRBD1 (5 bases). The CDR3 is 13 residues long. Germline V gene data show CDR1 as MGHDK and CDR2 as SYGVNS. Here the CDR3 reads CASSHGADDKLFF. The CDR3 coding sequence is TGTGCCAGCAGTCACGGGGCGGATGATAAACTGTTTTTT.

The sample holds many counts of this clonotype. The chain carries TRBV28 and TRBJ2-7; D unclear. Germline CDR1 is MDHEN and CDR2 is SYDVKM. This CDR3 is built from 16 residues. Trimming removed 4 bases from V and 0 bases from J, with 16 bases in between. CDR3 sequence reads: CASSSSSRQSSYEQYF. The DNA of the CDR3 is TGTGCCAGCAGTTCCTCCTCGAGACAAAGCTCCTACGAGCAGTACTTC.

This clonotype was recorded at least ten times. The V gene is TRBV27, the J gene TRBJ2-6, with D perhaps matching TRBD1 (6 bases). CDR3 length equals 15 residues. V dropped 6 bases and J dropped 2 bases, with 11 bases sitting between them. Germline assignment: CDR1 MNHEY and CDR2 SMNVEV (reference sequence). In DNA, the CDR3 is TGTGCCAGCAGGGTACAGGGCCCTGGGGCCAACGTCCTGACTTTC. Translation gives CASRVQGPGANVLTF. Full variable domain (remainder filled in from reference TRBV27 and TRBJ2-6): EAQVTQNPRYLITVTGKKLTVTCSQNMNHEYMSWYRQDPGLGLRQIYYSMNVEVTDKGDVPEGYKVSRKEKRNFPLILESPSPNQTSLYFCASRVQGPGANVLTFGAGSRLTVL.

This clonotype was detected ten times or more. The V and J genes are TRBV24-1 and TRBJ1-2; D ambiguous. Germline V gene data show CDR1 as KGHDR and CDR2 as SFDVKD. The CDR3 covers 14 residues. Trimming shortened V by 3 bases and J by 5 bases, and 12 bases separated the two germline ends. The CDR3 region has the DNA TGTGCCACCAGTGATCGCCTCCGTGGGTATGGCTACACCTTC. As protein: CATSDRLRGYGYTF.

J is TRBJ1-6 and V is TRBV7-6; D remains ambiguous. This CDR3 comprises 12 residues. The germline gives CDR1 SGHVS, CDR2 FNYEAQ. V was shortened by 1 base and J by 9 bases, with 4 bases between the two germline ends. In DNA form, the CDR3 reads TGTGCCAGCAGCTTAGGGGGTTCACCCCTCCACTTT. As protein: CASSLGGSPLHF.

The table lists this clonotype with many counts. V is TRBV29-1 and J is TRBJ1-2; tentative D call: TRBD1 (5 bases). The CDR3 has 12 amino acids. V lost 4 bases and J lost 6, with 12 bases in between. Germline loops: CDR1 SQVTM, CDR2 ANQGSEA. The CDR3: CSVAIRQHGYTF. Written as DNA, the CDR3 is TGCAGCGTTGCTATAAGACAGCATGGCTACACCTTC. Complete variable domain (other parts from reference TRBV29-1 and TRBJ1-2): SAVISQKPSRDICQRGTSLTIQCQVDSQVTMMFWYRQQPGQSLTLIATANQGSEATYESGFVIDKFPISRPNLTFSTLTVSNMSPEDSSIYLCSVAIRQHGYTFGSGTRLTVV.

This clonotype has a count of ten or more. V gene TRBV29-1 combines with J gene TRBJ2-2; D call uncertain. Trimming took 3 bases from V and 0 from J, leaving 5 bases between them. CDR3 length equals 13 residues. Germline V lookup: CDR1 SQVTM, CDR2 ANQGSEA. CDR3 DNA sequence: TGCAGCGTTGATGTAGCGAACACCGGGGAGCTGTTTTTT. Protein sequence: CSVDVANTGELFF.

In this sample, this clonotype turned up many times. The genes are TRBV12-3 or TRBV12-4 and TRBJ1-5; tentative D call: TRBD1 (5 bases). The ends were cut back, 6 bases at V and 2 bases at J, with 11 bases in the middle. The CDR3 totals 14 residues. The CDR3 DNA sequence: TGTGCCAGCAGCAACAGGCTTGGCAATCAGCCCCAGCATTTT. Its protein product is CASSNRLGNQPQHF.

The chain uses TRBV5-8 and TRBJ2-1; the D is unclear. V lost 4 bases, J lost 4 bases, and 12 bases lay in between. This CDR3 spans 14 amino acids. The germline gives CDR1 SGHTS, CDR2 YDEGEE. CDR3: CASSQVDLYNEQFF. In DNA form, the CDR3 reads TGTGCCAGCAGCCAAGTAGACCTTTACAATGAGCAGTTCTTC. The whole variable domain, filled in from reference TRBV5-8 and TRBJ2-1, reads EAGVTQSPTHLIKTRGQQATLRCSPISGHTSVYWYQQALGLGLQFLLWYDEGEERNRGNFPPRFSGRQFPNYSSELNVNALELEDSALYLCASSQVDLYNEQFFGPGTRLTVL.

This clonotype was counted at least ten times. This chain links TRBV7-2 with TRBJ2-1; D not certain. CDR3 length: 16 residues. The V and J ends lost 1 base and 0 bases respectively, with 10 bases between them. CDR1 SGHTA and CDR2 FQGNSA come from the germline V gene. The CDR3 loop reads CASSLGGVRSYNEQFF. The CDR3 coding sequence is TGTGCCAGCAGCTTAGGCGGTGTTCGCTCCTACAATGAGCAGTTCTTC.

This chain joins TRBV4-1 and TRBJ2-3; D call uncertain. CDR3 length equals 14 residues. V was clipped by 7 bases and J by 2 bases, with 13 bases between them. Germline V gene sequence: CDR1 MGHRA, CDR2 YSYEKL. The CDR3 DNA reads TGCGCCAGCACTTGGGGAAGTCTCACAGATACGCAGTATTTT. Translation gives CASTWGSLTDTQYF.

This clonotype has a count of ten or more. The gene calls are TRBV7-2 and TRBJ1-1; D perhaps matches TRBD1 (6 bases). CDR1 and CDR2 (germline): SGHTA, FQGNSA. V lost 2 bases and J 4 bases, leaving 20 bases between the germline ends. The CDR3 spans 17 residues. Here the CDR3 DNA reads TGTGCCAGCAGCTTACGGGGGGGCACCATGGGGCTCACTGAAGCTTTCTTT. This encodes CASSLRGGTMGLTEAFF.

Many counts were recorded for this clonotype. V gene TRBV20-1 combines with J gene TRBJ2-3, with 7 bases fitting TRBD2. V shed 5 bases, J shed 4 bases, and the junction held 6 bases outside the gene matches. Germline V gene lookup returns CDR1 DFQATT and CDR2 SNEGSKA (reference sequence). This CDR3 comprises 13 residues. CDR3 loop: CSAWNSGSDTQYF. CDR3 DNA sequence: TGCAGTGCTTGGAATAGCGGGTCAGATACGCAGTATTTT.

The table lists this clonotype with many counts. The V and J genes are TRBV7-2 and TRBJ1-2; 7 bases are shared with TRBD1. The CDR3 has 13 residues. V was pared by 3 bases and J by 7 bases, with 5 bases of the junction left unmatched. Germline lookup yields CDR1 SGHTA and CDR2 FQGNSA. The CDR3 sequence: CASSLTGISGYTF. The CDR3 DNA reads as TGTGCCAGCAGCTTGACAGGGATAAGTGGCTACACCTTC.

This clonotype occurred many times. The J gene is TRBJ2-7, the V gene TRBV5-5, with D possibly TRBD1 on 5 matching bases. V shed 0 bases and J shed 0 bases, with 10 bases lying between them. CDR1 SGHKS and CDR2 YYEKEE come from the germline V gene (reference sequence). The CDR3 consists of 15 residues. The CDR3 spells CASSLASGFSYEQYF. CDR3 sequence (DNA): TGTGCCAGCAGCTTGGCCTCAGGGTTCTCCTACGAGCAGTACTTC.

This clonotype was recorded at least ten times. The chain is built from TRBV6-2 or TRBV6-3 and TRBJ2-1; 14 nucleotides line up with TRBD2. Germline V lookup: CDR1 MNHEY, CDR2 SVGEGT. J lost 4 bases, V lost 2 bases, and 4 bases had no gene match. CDR3 length equals 17 residues. For the CDR3, the DNA is TGTGCCAGCAGTTACGGTCGGACTAGCGGGGGGTACAATGAGCAGTTCTTC. Its translation: CASSYGRTSGGYNEQFF.

As DNA, the CDR3 is TGTGCCACCAGAGGACAGCTGAACACTGAAGCTTTCTTT. Protein sequence: CATRGQLNTEAFF. V is TRBV24-1 and J is TRBJ1-1; perhaps TRBD1 as D (6 bases). Trimming shortened V by 7 bases and J by 0 bases, and 8 bases separated the two germline ends. Germline V gives CDR1 KGHDR, CDR2 SFDVKD. This CDR3 is 13 amino acids long.

This clonotype was seen repeatedly, ten times or more. The chain couples TRBV5-1 to TRBJ2-5; D ambiguous. V was pared by 0 bases and J by 3 bases, with 9 bases between. This CDR3 has 14 residues. The germline V gene encodes CDR1 SGHRS and CDR2 YFSETQ. CDR3 in amino acids: CASSLAHSEETQYF. In DNA form, the CDR3 reads TGCGCCAGCAGCTTGGCCCACAGCGAAGAGACCCAGTACTTC.

This clonotype was found many times. This chain joins TRBV20-1 and TRBJ1-2; D remains ambiguous. V was pared by 5 bases and J by 3 bases, with 10 bases between. In germline, CDR1 is DFQATT, CDR2 SNEGSKA (reference sequence). The CDR3 extends over 12 amino acids. The CDR3 DNA reads as TGCAGTGCTGAGGACGGGCACTATGGCTACACCTTC. Protein sequence: CSAEDGHYGYTF.

The CDR3 nucleotides are TGCAGTGCTGGGTGGAATGAGCAGTTCTTC. Protein: CSAGWNEQFF. This rearrangement joins TRBV20-1 to TRBJ2-1, with D unclear. This CDR3 is built from 10 residues. Trimming removed 5 bases at V and 7 bases at J, with 6 bases between. The germline CDR1 and CDR2 sequences are DFQATT and SNEGSKA (reference sequence).

This clonotype was detected ten times or more. Here the CDR3 reads CASSLGSGGAYEQYF. The CDR3 region has the DNA TGCGCCAGCAGCTTGGGAAGCGGGGGGGCCTACGAGCAGTACTTC. The chain carries TRBV5-1 and TRBJ2-7; 10 bases match TRBD2. Germline-derived CDR1 and CDR2 are SGHRS and YFSETQ. V was pared by 0 bases and J by 2 bases, with 2 bases of the junction left unmatched. The CDR3 consists of 15 residues.

This clonotype was seen at least ten times. V usage is TRBV18 and J usage is TRBJ1-4; unclear D gene. V lost 2 bases and J 3 bases, leaving 4 bases between the germline ends. The germline CDR1 and CDR2 sequences are KGHSH and LQKENI. The CDR3 has 13 amino acids. The CDR3 sequence is CASSPTANEKLFF. The DNA of the CDR3 is TGTGCCAGCTCACCAACCGCTAATGAAAAACTGTTTTTT.